Listed here are 13 T cell receptor beta chains from one sample, sequenced in a study of vaccination effects on CD4 cells after COVID-19. Produced via immunoSEQ multiplex PCR; TCRdb's table is partial and in-frame only. The sample carries around 30,000 clones, about 77% recorded once. Before any sequencing was done, the ViraFEST assay used viral peptide pools to expand antigen-specific CD4+ T cells. Cultured cells yielded isolated CD4+ T cells after 10 to 11 days. This person's SARS-CoV-2 infection, confirmed by PCR, occurred between March and December 2020. Antigen specificity for these receptors is unknown. The material sequenced was CD4+ T cells from PBMCs cultured with HCoV-NL63 spike peptides, taken before COVID-19 vaccination. These receptors were obtained from a human donor who had a prior SARS-CoV-2 infection.

CDR3 bases: TGTGCCACCAGTGATCACACTAGCGGGGGTACCACAGATACGCAGTATTTT. Translated, it gives CATSDHTSGGTTDTQYF. The V gene is TRBV24-1, the J gene TRBJ2-3; 11 nucleotides agree with TRBD2. Germline CDR1 reads KGHDR; CDR2 reads SFDVKD. The CDR3 is 17 residues long. The trim removed 3 bases at V and 2 bases at J, leaving 6 bases unmatched.

The CDR3 DNA reads TGTGCCAGCAGTGAAGTTAGGCAGGGTAATGAAAAACTGTTTTTT. Translation gives CASSEVRQGNEKLFF. The chain joins TRBV2 to TRBJ1-4; possible D gene TRBD1, 5 bases. Trimming removed 1 base at V and 4 bases at J, with 10 bases between. CDR1 SNHLY and CDR2 FYNNEI come from the germline V gene. The CDR3 is 15 residues long.

This chain joins TRBV5-1 and TRBJ2-7; 8 positions agree with TRBD1. Germline V lookup: CDR1 SGHRS, CDR2 YFSETQ. With V trimmed by 5 bases and J by 3 bases, 13 bases remained unmatched. CDR3 size: 16 residues. The CDR3 region is CASSRAKSTGDYEQYF. The CDR3 nucleotides are TGCGCCAGCAGTCGCGCGAAATCGACAGGGGACTACGAGCAGTACTTC.

The V gene is TRBV11-2, the J gene TRBJ1-4; tentative D call: TRBD1 (5 bases). V was clipped by 8 bases and J by 0 bases, with 19 bases between them. The CDR3 has 17 amino acids. CDR1 and CDR2 from the germline V gene are SGHAT and FQNNGV. This CDR3 reads CASGSEGRVTTNEKLFF. Here the CDR3 DNA reads TGTGCCAGCGGTTCCGAGGGGAGAGTTACAACTAATGAAAAACTGTTTTTT.

This chain uses TRBV12-3 or TRBV12-4 with TRBJ2-7; D gene unclear. The CDR3 has 13 amino acids. The V end lost 6 bases, the J end lost 0 bases, and 9 bases lay between the germline ends. This CDR3 is CASRHLNSYEQYF. The CDR3 nucleotides read TGTGCCAGCAGGCATTTAAACTCCTACGAGCAGTACTTC.

V and J are TRBV2 and TRBJ1-1, with D unclear. V dropped 6 bases and J dropped 7 bases, with 9 bases sitting between them. There are 11 residues in the CDR3. CDR1 is SNHLY and CDR2 is FYNNEI in the germline V gene. The CDR3 loop is CASSYEVEAFF. In nucleotides, the CDR3 is TGTGCCAGCAGCTACGAAGTTGAAGCTTTCTTT.

The chain is built from TRBV6-6 and TRBJ2-7; D is perhaps TRBD1 or TRBD2 (7 bases each). Germline loops: CDR1 MNHNY, CDR2 SVGAGI (reference sequence). This CDR3 region has 13 residues. V shed 6 bases and J shed 4 bases, with 13 bases lying between them. The CDR3 here is CASRSGGQYEQYF. The DNA of the CDR3 is TGTGCCAGCAGATCGGGGGGACAGTACGAGCAGTACTTC.

V and J are TRBV21-1 and TRBJ2-5; TRBD2, the table's D call, lacks a check against the DNA. TRBV21-1 is termed a pseudogene. The CDR3 is made up of 14 amino acids. CDR3 in amino acids: CASRGLAGEETQYF. CDR3 coding DNA: TGTGCCAGCAGGGGACTAGCGGGGGAAGAGACCCAGTACTTC.

This chain links TRBV30 with TRBJ2-7; D may match TRBD1 or TRBD2 (6 bases each). Between the trimmed V and J ends, which lost 8 bases and 3 bases, there was a span of 17 bases. Germline CDR1 reads GTSNPN; CDR2 reads SVGIG (reference sequence). CDR3 length: 13 amino acids. Here the CDR3 DNA reads TGTGCCCTCCGGAGGGGGAGTCACTACGAGCAGTACTTC. Amino acid sequence: CALRRGSHYEQYF.

The J gene is TRBJ2-6, the V gene TRBV7-2; D remains unclear. This CDR3 is 13 amino acids long. The germline gives CDR1 SGHTA, CDR2 FQGNSA. The ends were cut back, 2 bases at V and 8 bases at J, with 7 bases in the middle. The CDR3 DNA follows: TGTGCCAGCAGCTTATGGTCCTCCAACGTCCTGACTTTC. Encoded protein: CASSLWSSNVLTF. Together with reference TRBV7-2 and TRBJ2-6, the CDR3 gives the full variable domain: GAGVSQSPSNKVTEKGKDVELRCDPISGHTALYWYRQSLGQGLEFLIYFQGNSAPDKSGLPSDRFSAERTGGSVSTLTIQRTQQEDSAVYLCASSLWSSNVLTFGAGSRLTVL.

The CDR3 here is CASSLDRLGAGNEQFF. The CDR3 DNA follows: TGCGCCAGCAGCTTGGATCGACTAGGGGCCGGGAATGAGCAGTTCTTC. This sequence joins TRBV5-1 and TRBJ2-1; maybe TRBD2 (6 bases). V lost 0 bases, J lost 7 bases, and 17 bases lay in between. Germline CDR1 and CDR2: SGHRS and YFSETQ. The CDR3 has 16 amino acids.

V usage is TRBV29-1 and J usage is TRBJ2-3; TRBD2 agrees at 8 bases. The CDR3 contains 15 residues. Germline CDR1 SQVTM, CDR2 ANQGSEA. Losses at the gene ends were 5 bases for V and 1 base for J; bases not matched to a gene: 8. The DNA for the CDR3 is TGCAGCGTTAGGGCGGGGGGCATCCGCACAGATACGCAGTATTTT. This sequence encodes CSVRAGGIRTDTQYF.

This clone was recorded only once. The rearrangement uses TRBV6-2 or TRBV6-3 and TRBJ1-6; D uncertain. This CDR3 is 17 amino acids long. Trimming cost V 0 bases and J 7 bases, with 16 bases left between them. Germline CDR1 reads MNHEY; CDR2 reads SVGEGT. CDR3 nucleotides: TGTGCCAGCAGTTACTCTGGATATTCTAAGCGGAATTCACCCCTCCACTTT. Its translation is CASSYSGYSKRNSPLHF.